The sequence of this TCR beta chain was determined in a study of graft-versus-host responses after intestinal transplantation. About the research overall: Grafts were multivisceral, liver-intestinal, or isolated intestinal. Tacrolimus plus steroids were given to all recipients for approximately 3 years, preceded by anti-thymocyte globulin induction. Regarding the study as a whole: Subjects displaying graft-donor T cell macrochimerism possessed elevated graft-versus-host to host-versus-graft clonal ratios inside allografts. Recipient marrow harbored GvH clones, some of which surfaced first in ileum or blood.

The repertoire was sequenced with immunoSEQ multiplex PCR; TCRdb's copy has only in-frame clones and lacks some. Counted here are more than 13,000 clones, around 70% occurring once; the ten biggest clones make up more than 20%. V was cut by 7 bases and J by 6 bases, with 16 bases left in between. CDR3 length: 13 amino acids. Germline CDR1 is SNHLY and CDR2 is FYNNEI. This clone was counted a single time. Its antigen is still unknown. Graft material was processed, releasing intraepithelial and lamina propria lymphocytes. Sequenced material: ileum tissue, taken approximately 690 days after intestinal transplantation. V and J are TRBV2 and TRBJ2-7; D is unclear. The TCR sequence derives from a human patient who received an intestinal transplant, so some T cells may come from the graft donor. The DNA of the CDR3 is TGTGCCAGCATCCCTTTTAAGTTGGGCGAGCAGTACTTC. It codes for CASIPFKLGEQYF.